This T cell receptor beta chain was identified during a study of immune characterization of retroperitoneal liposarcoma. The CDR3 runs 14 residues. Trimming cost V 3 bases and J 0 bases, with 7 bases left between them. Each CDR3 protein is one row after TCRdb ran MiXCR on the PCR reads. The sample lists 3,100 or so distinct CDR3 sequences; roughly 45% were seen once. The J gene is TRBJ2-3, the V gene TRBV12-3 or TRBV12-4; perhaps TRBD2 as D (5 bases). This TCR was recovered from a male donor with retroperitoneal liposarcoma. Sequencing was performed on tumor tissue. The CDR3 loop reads CASSLEASTDTQYF. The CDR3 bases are TGTGCCAGCAGTTTGGAGGCTAGCACAGATACGCAGTATTTT.